These 21 T cell receptor beta chains originate from one sample sequenced in a study of vaccination effects on CD4 cells after COVID-19. For these TCRs, the target antigens are not known. TCRdb's table, derived via immunoSEQ multiplex PCR, lists solely in-frame clones and lacks some. The sample shows some 30,000 clones, 70% of them seen only once. Isolation of CD4+ T cells took place after 10 to 11 days of culture. The sequencing used CD4+ T cells from PBMCs cultured without peptide, collected before COVID-19 vaccination. These receptors were taken from a human donor who received a COVID-19 vaccine.

The chain has TRBV5-6 and TRBJ1-2, with D perhaps TRBD1 (5 bases). This CDR3 has 12 residues. Deletions cut 5 bases from V and 8 bases from J, with 13 bases between. Germline assignment: CDR1 SGHDT and CDR2 YYEEEE. The CDR3 spells CASSPGTRGYTF. CDR3 nucleotides: TGTGCCAGCAGTCCCGGGACGCGGGGCTACACCTTC.

The chain carries TRBV5-1 and TRBJ1-2; the match to TRBD1 covers 9 bases. There are 17 residues in the CDR3. Germline CDR1 is SGHRS and CDR2 is YFSETQ. The J segment lost 2 bases and the V segment lost 4 bases, leaving 12 bases of the junction unmatched. This CDR3 reads CASSLDTGTGTNYGYTF. The CDR3 DNA reads TGCGCCAGCAGCCTAGATACCGGGACAGGGACGAACTATGGCTACACCTTC.

The chain uses TRBV15 and TRBJ2-3, with 9 bases matching TRBD1. Unmatched junction bases numbered 7, after V lost 3 bases and J lost 3 bases. In germline, CDR1 is LNHNV, CDR2 YYDKDF (reference sequence). The CDR3 is 16 amino acids. The CDR3 coding sequence is TGTGCCACCAGCAGCCTGGGGACAGGGCTGACAGATACGCAGTATTTT. Translating gives CATSSLGTGLTDTQYF.

Notes on this clone: A single base separates this from a much larger clone, so it may be a read error. Other DNA sequences in the same sample also yield this CDR3. The CDR3 loop reads CASSLGFRGLNEKLFF. The CDR3, as DNA: TGTGCCAGCAGCTTAGGTTTCAGGGGATTGAATGAAAAATTGTTTTTT. The rearrangement links TRBV7-9 to TRBJ1-4; tentatively, D is TRBD1 (6 bases). Germline CDR1 reads SEHNR; CDR2 reads FQNEAQ (reference sequence). This CDR3 spans 16 amino acids.

The CDR3 loop reads CASSPPGELFF. CDR3 coding DNA: TGTGCCAGCAGTCCCCCCGGGGAGCTGTTTTTT. The chain joins TRBV12-3 or TRBV12-4 to TRBJ2-2; D is uncertain. The CDR3 is 11 amino acids. V was shortened by 5 bases and J by 6 bases, with 4 bases between the two germline ends.

This chain connects TRBV5-1 to TRBJ1-1; TRBD1 is a possible D gene (6 bases). This CDR3 comprises 15 residues. Germline assignment: CDR1 SGHRS and CDR2 YFSETQ. V was clipped by 0 bases and J by 4 bases, with 13 bases between them. CDR3 loop: CASSLGAGGATEAFF. The CDR3 bases are TGCGCCAGCAGCTTGGGAGCCGGGGGGGCCACTGAAGCTTTCTTT.

V usage is TRBV12-5 and J usage is TRBJ2-7; D is uncertain. CDR1 is LGHNT and CDR2 is FRNRAP in the germline V gene. Between the trimmed V and J ends, which lost 2 bases and 4 bases, there was a span of 3 bases. The CDR3 totals 11 residues. CDR3 DNA: TGTGCTAGTGGTTTGCGATACGAGCAGTACTTC. It is translated as CASGLRYEQYF. The complete variable domain, with remaining parts taken from reference TRBV12-5 and TRBJ2-7, reads DARVTQTPRHKVTEMGQEVTMRCQPILGHNTVFWYRQTMMQGLELLAYFRNRAPLDDSGMPKDRFSAEMPDATLATLKIQPSEPRDSAVYFCASGLRYEQYFGPGTRLTVT.

The chain links TRBV27 to TRBJ1-5; a weak D match, TRBD1 (5 bases). V gave up 4 bases and J gave up 4 bases, with 11 bases separating them. The CDR3 length is 14 residues. Germline CDR1 reads MNHEY; CDR2 reads SMNVEV (reference sequence). This chain's CDR3 is CASSWRTTNQPQHF. As DNA, the CDR3 is TGTGCCAGCAGTTGGAGGACAACAAATCAGCCCCAGCATTTT.

The J gene is TRBJ2-1, the V gene TRBV29-1, with 10 bases aligning to TRBD2. The CDR3 covers 13 residues. Unmatched junction bases numbered 4, after V lost 4 bases and J lost 7 bases. Germline lookup yields CDR1 SQVTM and CDR2 ANQGSEA. Written as DNA, the CDR3 is TGCAGCGTTGGTCCTAGCGGGGGTAATGAGCAGTTCTTC. Its protein is CSVGPSGGNEQFF.

J is TRBJ2-5 and V is TRBV7-9, with 10 bases lining up with TRBD2. The ends lost 4 bases at V and 5 bases at J; junction bases unmatched: 13. Germline V gives CDR1 SEHNR, CDR2 FQNEAQ (reference sequence). This CDR3 contains 17 residues. CDR3 sequence reads: CASSSSGGAYVVETQYF. CDR3 nucleotides: TGTGCCAGCAGCTCAAGCGGGGGGGCATACGTCGTTGAGACCCAGTACTTC. The full variable domain, its missing parts supplied by reference TRBV7-9 and TRBJ2-5, is DTGVSQNPRHKITKRGQNVTFRCDPISEHNRLYWYRQTLGQGPEFLTYFQNEAQLEKSRLLSDRFSAERPKGSFSTLEIQRTEQGDSAMYLCASSSSGGAYVVETQYFGPGTRLLVL.

This sequence joins TRBV30 and TRBJ2-1; TRBD1 aligns across 8 bases. Trimming cost V 4 bases and J 7 bases; bases outside gene matches: 3. CDR1 is GTSNPN and CDR2 is SVGIG in the germline V gene (reference sequence). CDR3 length: 12 residues. The CDR3 loop reads CAWTRQGNEQFF. The DNA of the CDR3 is TGTGCCTGGACGCGACAGGGGAATGAGCAGTTCTTC.

The chain uses TRBV12-3 or TRBV12-4 and TRBJ2-3; D uncertain. V was shortened by 6 bases and J by 0 bases, with 7 bases between the two germline ends. The CDR3 is made up of 13 amino acids. The CDR3 coding sequence is TGTGCCAGCAGAAAGTCAAGCACAGATACGCAGTATTTT. This gives the protein CASRKSSTDTQYF.

CDR3 protein: CASSELPGSPLHF. The CDR3 nucleotides are TGTGCCAGCAGTGAATTGCCAGGTTCACCCCTCCACTTT. The rearrangement links TRBV2 to TRBJ1-6, with D unresolved. Trimming cost V 2 bases and J 9 bases, with 8 bases left between them. The CDR3 totals 13 residues. CDR1 is SNHLY, CDR2 FYNNEI, per germline.

The CDR3: CASSSGTAHWDTEAFF. DNA for the CDR3: TGTGCCAGCAGCTCAGGGACAGCCCATTGGGACACTGAAGCTTTCTTT. This sequence joins TRBV7-2 and TRBJ1-1, with 7 bases lining up with TRBD1. Germline-derived CDR1 and CDR2 are SGHTA and FQGNSA. CDR3 length: 16 residues. Trimming took 4 bases from V and 3 from J; bases not matched to a gene: 11.

This clone was observed a single time. This chain connects TRBV7-6 to TRBJ1-3; weak D call: TRBD1 (5 bases). Looked up from germline, CDR1 is SGHVS and CDR2 is FNYEAQ. CDR3 length equals 16 residues. V lost 5 bases and J lost 1, with 15 bases in between. Here the CDR3 reads CASSEDIVFSGNTIYF. CDR3 in DNA: TGTGCCAGCAGCGAGGACATAGTCTTTTCTGGAAACACCATATATTTT.

In this sample, this clone turned up a few times. The chain recombines TRBV18 with TRBJ1-1; 9 nucleotides align to TRBD1. The CDR3 is 14 amino acids. V gave up 3 bases and J gave up 5 bases; unmatched junction bases: 4. The germline V gene encodes CDR1 KGHSH and CDR2 LQKENI. The CDR3 is CASSPQGTGTEAFF. DNA for the CDR3: TGTGCCAGCTCACCCCAGGGGACAGGGACTGAAGCTTTCTTT.

The rearrangement uses TRBV5-1 and TRBJ2-3, with D possibly matching TRBD1 (5 bases). CDR1 is SGHRS, CDR2 YFSETQ, per germline. The CDR3 runs to 14 residues. Trimming pared 1 base from V and 2 bases from J, leaving 8 bases between. The CDR3: CASSLMTDTDTQYF. In DNA form, the CDR3 reads TGCGCCAGCAGCTTGATGACAGACACAGATACGCAGTATTTT.

The V call is TRBV3-1 (or the pseudogene TRBV3-2), the J call TRBJ2-2; unclear D gene. CDR3 length: 18 amino acids. From germline, CDR1 is LGHDT and CDR2 YNNKEL (reference sequence). V was cut by 6 bases and J by 0 bases, with 20 bases left in between. The CDR3 sequence is CASRHSSLKAANTGELFF. The CDR3 bases are TGTGCCAGCAGGCACTCCAGTTTGAAGGCGGCGAACACCGGGGAGCTGTTTTTT.

The DNA of the CDR3 is TGTGCCAGCAGCGGTCGAGAACTTAGCTATGGCTACACCTTC. Translated: CASSGRELSYGYTF. The rearrangement uses TRBV7-9 and TRBJ1-2; D call uncertain. The CDR3 runs 14 residues. Germline-derived CDR1 and CDR2 are SEHNR and FQNEAQ (reference sequence). V was cut by 5 bases and J by 4 bases, with 14 bases left in between.

This chain links TRBV5-1 with TRBJ2-7; 12 bases line up with TRBD2. This CDR3 is built from 13 residues. Per germline, CDR1 SGHRS and CDR2 YFSETQ. Trimming cost V 3 bases and J 7 bases; bases outside gene matches: 2. The CDR3 is CASSSGTSGEQYF. The CDR3 DNA reads as TGCGCCAGCAGCTCGGGGACTAGCGGGGAGCAGTACTTC.

The chain has TRBV5-5 and TRBJ1-1; possible D gene TRBD1, 5 bases. Trimming removed 3 bases at V and 1 base at J, with 7 bases between. The V gene's germline CDR1 is SGHKS and CDR2 YYEKEE (reference sequence). This CDR3 is built from 13 residues. The CDR3 nucleotides are TGTGCCAGCAGCTCGCAGGGGAACACTGAAGCTTTCTTT. It encodes CASSSQGNTEAFF.